Here is one TCR beta chain with its context. This specimen belongs to a study of blood T cell repertoires in COVID-19. V was pared by 2 bases and J by 5 bases, with 10 bases between. Germline V lookup: CDR1 SGHNT, CDR2 YYREEE (reference sequence). The length of the CDR3 is 13 residues. TCRdb keeps only in-frame clones here, not all; method: immunoSEQ multiplex PCR. Seen here are about 240,000 clones, roughly 80% observed once, and the top ten hold roughly a tenth. This clonotype originated in an elderly woman with acute or convalescent COVID-19. Material for sequencing was peripheral blood. This chain joins TRBV5-4 and TRBJ2-5; D is perhaps TRBD1 (6 bases). DNA for the CDR3: TGTGCCAGCAGCTTCCAGGGGCCGGAGACCCAGTACTTC. Its translation: CASSFQGPETQYF.